This TCR beta chain was found in a study of T cells after yellow fever vaccination. CDR1 is SGHKS and CDR2 is YYEKEE in the germline V gene (reference sequence). This CDR3 contains 17 residues. V trimming: 0 bases; J trimming: 2 bases; junction bases outside the gene matches: 9. TCRdb reprocessed the 5' RACE reads via MiXCR and lists one record per CDR3 protein. The sample yields roughly 74,000 distinct CDR3 sequences, approximately 7.7% seen once. V and J are TRBV5-5 and TRBJ2-7; TRBD1 matches at 9 bases. Sequencing was performed on CD8+ T cells sorted from PBMCs, taken roughly 5 days after the first yellow fever vaccination. The TCR originated in a man aged 18 to 29 who received the YFV17D yellow fever vaccine. CDR3 region: CASSLGFGQGIPYEQYV. In DNA form, the CDR3 reads TGTGCCAGCAGCTTGGGGTTCGGACAGGGGATTCCCTACGAGCAGTACGTC.